This T cell receptor (beta chain) was observed in a study of shared clonotypes between healthy human individuals. Some clones are missing from TCRdb's copy, which holds only in-frame ones; the method was immunoSEQ multiplex PCR. Here the sample spans 1 million to 1.2 million clones, approximately 77% being singletons. Germline CDR1 and CDR2: MNHEY and SVGAGI. The CDR3 length is 14 residues. Trimming left V 2 bases short and J 6 bases short, with 14 bases between. This chain joins TRBV6-5 and TRBJ2-7; possibly TRBD1 for D (6 bases). Material: memory CD4+ T cells from PBMCs. The subset denotes: CD45RA-negative fraction. This receptor was identified in a man between 18 and 29 years old in good health. Some clones in this sample may be carry-over from other donors' samples. CDR3: CASSYDQGRVEQYF. For the CDR3, the DNA is TGTGCCAGCAGTTACGATCAGGGGCGCGTCGAGCAGTACTTC.